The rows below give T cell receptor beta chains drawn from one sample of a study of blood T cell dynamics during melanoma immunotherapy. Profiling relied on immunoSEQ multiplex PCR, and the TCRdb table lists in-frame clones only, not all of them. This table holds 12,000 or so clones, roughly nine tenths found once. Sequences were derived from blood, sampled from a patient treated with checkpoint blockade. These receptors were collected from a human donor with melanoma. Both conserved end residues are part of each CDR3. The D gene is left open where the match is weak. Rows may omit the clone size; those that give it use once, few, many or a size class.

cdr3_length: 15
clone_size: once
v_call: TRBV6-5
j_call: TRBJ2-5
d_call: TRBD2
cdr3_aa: CASRLGLAGLETQYF
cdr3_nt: TGTGCCAGCAGGCTGGGACTAGCGGGACTAGAGACCCAGTACTTC

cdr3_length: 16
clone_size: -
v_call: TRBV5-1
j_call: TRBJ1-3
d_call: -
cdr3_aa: CASSSNVLSSGNTIYF
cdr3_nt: TGCGCCAGCAGCTCGAACGTGTTGAGCTCTGGAAACACCATATATTTT

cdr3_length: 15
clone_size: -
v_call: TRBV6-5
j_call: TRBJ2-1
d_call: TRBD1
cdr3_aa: CASSYQGAFPGEQFF
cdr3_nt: TGTGCCAGCAGTTACCAGGGGGCTTTTCCCGGTGAGCAGTTCTTC

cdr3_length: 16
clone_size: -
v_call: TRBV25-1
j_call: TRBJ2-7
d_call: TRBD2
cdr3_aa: CASSDPLAGGRNEQYF
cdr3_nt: TGTGCCAGCAGTGATCCTCTAGCGGGAGGGCGTAACGAGCAGTACTTC

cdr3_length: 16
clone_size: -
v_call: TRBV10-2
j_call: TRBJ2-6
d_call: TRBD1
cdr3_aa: CAGVPGQGTGANVLTF
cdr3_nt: TGCGCCGGAGTCCCGGGACAGGGTACTGGGGCCAACGTCCTGACTTTC

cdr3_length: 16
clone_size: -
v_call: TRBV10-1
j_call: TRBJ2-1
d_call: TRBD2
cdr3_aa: CASSLAGTSGRNEQFF
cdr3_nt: TGCGCCAGCAGTCTCGCCGGGACTAGCGGGAGGAATGAGCAGTTCTTC

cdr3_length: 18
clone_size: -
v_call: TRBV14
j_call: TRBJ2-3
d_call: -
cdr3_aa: CASSQDIGRPLSTDTQYF
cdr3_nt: TGTGCCAGCAGCCAAGATATAGGCAGGCCCCTTTCCACAGATACGCAGTATTTT

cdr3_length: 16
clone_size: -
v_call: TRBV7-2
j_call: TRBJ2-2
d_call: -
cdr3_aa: CASSLEVGLLTGELFF
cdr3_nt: TGTGCCAGCAGCTTAGAAGTAGGGTTACTAACCGGGGAGCTGTTTTTT

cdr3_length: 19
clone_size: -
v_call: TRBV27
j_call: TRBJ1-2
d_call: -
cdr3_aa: CASGPHYFRPGNTNYGYTF
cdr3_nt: TGTGCCAGCGGCCCCCACTATTTCCGCCCAGGAAATACTAACTATGGCTACACCTTC

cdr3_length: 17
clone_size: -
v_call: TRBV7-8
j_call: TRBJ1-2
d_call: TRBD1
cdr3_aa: CASSPRPRQGGRYGYTF
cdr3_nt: TGTGCCAGCAGCCCCAGACCTCGACAGGGGGGAAGATATGGCTACACCTTC

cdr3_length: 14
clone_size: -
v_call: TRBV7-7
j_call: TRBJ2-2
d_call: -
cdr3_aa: CASSRDNFSGELFF
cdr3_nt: TGTGCTAGCAGCCGAGACAATTTTTCCGGGGAGCTGTTTTTT

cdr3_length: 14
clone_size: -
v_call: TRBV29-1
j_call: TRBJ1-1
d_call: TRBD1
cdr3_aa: CSTSSGGFGGEAFF
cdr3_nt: TGCAGCACATCGTCAGGGGGCTTCGGCGGTGAAGCTTTCTTT

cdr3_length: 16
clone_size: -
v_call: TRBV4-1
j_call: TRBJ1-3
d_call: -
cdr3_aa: CASSQAATYSGNTIYF
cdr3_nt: TGCGCCAGCAGCCAAGCCGCCACATACTCTGGAAACACCATATATTTT